This TCR beta chain was sequenced in a study of shared clonotypes between healthy human individuals. Whole-study results and caveats: With a handful of donors compared, around 5% of naive CD4 clonotypes were shared. Unshared clonotypes carried lower generation probabilities than those common to all four donors.

Details on this clone: Its antigen is unknown.

Replicate PCRs run on sorted subsets employed 200 ng DNA, approximately 30,000 T cell genomes. This table comes from immunoSEQ multiplex PCR, and its TCRdb copy is limited to in-frame clones, with some not included. Of 550,000 to 850,000 clones in the sample, 72% were seen once. Sequenced: memory CD4+ T cells sorted from blood. Subset given: CD45RA-negative fraction. The source is a woman in her twenties or thirties in good health.

CDR3 DNA: TGCGCCAGCAGCTTGGCCGAAGGTAAGGCGAGGGAGCAGTACTTC. As protein: CASSLAEGKAREQYF. The chain carries TRBV5-1 and TRBJ2-7, with no clear D. The CDR3 extends over 15 amino acids. CDR1 and CDR2 (germline): SGHRS, YFSETQ. Trimming took 0 bases from V and 7 from J, leaving 17 bases between them.